This is a list of T cell receptor beta chains from one sample in a study of PD-1 blockade in classical Hodgkin lymphoma. TCRdb keeps only in-frame clones here, not all; method: immunoSEQ multiplex PCR. The table lists around 60,000 clones, approximately 94% of them singletons. The sample was peripheral blood mononuclear cells (PBMCs), taken before the fourth cycle of nivolumab. All receptors come from a human donor with classical Hodgkin lymphoma. Each CDR3 is given with its conserved first and last residue. A D gene is named only where the DNA matches it firmly. Expanded clones get a size class; other rows say once, few or many, or leave the size out.

v_call: TRBV7-8
d_call: NA
clone_size: NA
j_call: TRBJ2-2
cdr3_nt: TGTGCCAGCAGCTTCCCTTTAGGAGGCCTCGCGAACACCGGGGAGCTGTTTTTT
cdr3_aa: CASSFPLGGLANTGELFF

v_call: TRBV28
d_call: TRBD1
clone_size: NA
j_call: TRBJ2-7
cdr3_nt: TGTGCCAGCAGTCACCGGGACAGGACTATAGGGCAGTACTTC
cdr3_aa: CASSHRDRTIGQYF

v_call: TRBV2
d_call: NA
clone_size: NA
j_call: TRBJ2-7
cdr3_nt: TGTGCCAGCAGCCGGGACACATACTACGAGCAGTACTTC
cdr3_aa: CASSRDTYYEQYF

v_call: TRBV13
d_call: NA
clone_size: NA
j_call: TRBJ1-1
cdr3_nt: TGTGCCAGCAGCTTTCGGGCTGAAGCTTTCTTT
cdr3_aa: CASSFRAEAFF

v_call: TRBV7-2
d_call: TRBD1
clone_size: NA
j_call: TRBJ2-7
cdr3_nt: TGTGCCAGCAGCCCCGGGACAGGCCTGAACTACGAGCAGTACTTC
cdr3_aa: CASSPGTGLNYEQYF

v_call: TRBV27
d_call: TRBD1
clone_size: NA
j_call: TRBJ1-3
cdr3_nt: TGTGCCAGCAGGGAGGGACAGACCTCTGGAAACACCATATATTTT
cdr3_aa: CASREGQTSGNTIYF

v_call: TRBV29-1
d_call: NA
clone_size: NA
j_call: TRBJ2-1
cdr3_nt: TGCAGCGGCTGGAGTTACTACAATGAGCAGTTCTTC
cdr3_aa: CSGWSYYNEQFF

v_call: TRBV11-2
d_call: NA
clone_size: NA
j_call: TRBJ1-3
cdr3_nt: TGTGCCACCGAAGGCGGGGGCGCTACGTGGGGCACCATATATTTT
cdr3_aa: CATEGGGATWGTIYF

v_call: TRBV14
d_call: NA
clone_size: NA
j_call: TRBJ2-5
cdr3_nt: TGTGCCAGCAGCCAAAGTTTTCGAGAGACCCAGTACTTC
cdr3_aa: CASSQSFRETQYF

v_call: TRBV29-1
d_call: NA
clone_size: NA
j_call: TRBJ1-2
cdr3_nt: TGCAGCGTCATATTCAGGGGCCGCTACACCTTC
cdr3_aa: CSVIFRGRYTF

v_call: TRBV5-1
d_call: NA
clone_size: NA
j_call: TRBJ2-3
cdr3_nt: TGCGCCAGCAGCTTGGAGGGAGGCACAGATACGCAGTATTTT
cdr3_aa: CASSLEGGTDTQYF

v_call: TRBV28
d_call: TRBD1
clone_size: NA
j_call: TRBJ1-2
cdr3_nt: TGTGCCAGCACCCAAGGACAGGGTTTGGGCTATGGCTACACCTTC
cdr3_aa: CASTQGQGLGYGYTF

v_call: TRBV27
d_call: TRBD1
clone_size: once
j_call: TRBJ2-2
cdr3_nt: TGTGCCAGCAGTACCCGACAGGGTACCGGGGAGCTGTTTTTT
cdr3_aa: CASSTRQGTGELFF

v_call: TRBV6-6
d_call: TRBD2
clone_size: NA
j_call: TRBJ2-1
cdr3_nt: TGTGCCAGCAGACGACTAGCGGACAATGAGCAGTTCTTC
cdr3_aa: CASRRLADNEQFF

v_call: TRBV7-3
d_call: TRBD2
clone_size: NA
j_call: TRBJ2-2
cdr3_nt: TGTGCCAGCAGCTTAAGTCACTCTAGCGGGAACACCGGGGAGCTGTTTTTT
cdr3_aa: CASSLSHSSGNTGELFF

v_call: TRBV27
d_call: TRBD2
clone_size: NA
j_call: TRBJ2-5
cdr3_nt: TGTGCCAGCAGTCAACTCCCCCTAGCGGGATTGGAGGAGACCCAGTACTTC
cdr3_aa: CASSQLPLAGLEETQYF

v_call: TRBV4-2
d_call: TRBD2
clone_size: NA
j_call: TRBJ2-7
cdr3_nt: TGTGCCAGCAGCCAGACTAGCGGGAGTCTCTACGAGCAGTACTTC
cdr3_aa: CASSQTSGSLYEQYF

v_call: TRBV10-1
d_call: NA
clone_size: few
j_call: TRBJ2-5
cdr3_nt: TGCGCCAGCAGTGACCCCCAAGAGACCCAGTACTTC
cdr3_aa: CASSDPQETQYF

v_call: TRBV7-9
d_call: TRBD2
clone_size: NA
j_call: TRBJ2-3
cdr3_nt: TGTGCCAGCGGAAGCGGGAGGACAGATACGCAGTATTTT
cdr3_aa: CASGSGRTDTQYF

v_call: TRBV15
d_call: NA
clone_size: NA
j_call: TRBJ2-3
cdr3_nt: TGTGCCACCAGCAGAGACGGAGGCACAGATACGCAGTATTTT
cdr3_aa: CATSRDGGTDTQYF

v_call: TRBV7-9
d_call: TRBD2
clone_size: NA
j_call: TRBJ2-7
cdr3_nt: TGTGCCAGCAGCGGGACTATTTACGAGCAGTACTTC
cdr3_aa: CASSGTIYEQYF

v_call: TRBV29-1
d_call: NA
clone_size: once
j_call: TRBJ2-1
cdr3_nt: TGCAGCGTTGAGCCCCCTTCAGGAGATGAGCAGTTCTTC
cdr3_aa: CSVEPPSGDEQFF

v_call: TRBV27
d_call: NA
clone_size: NA
j_call: TRBJ2-1
cdr3_nt: TGTGCCAGCAGTGTAATGGGACCAGACAATGAGCAGTTCTTC
cdr3_aa: CASSVMGPDNEQFF

v_call: TRBV10-2
d_call: NA
clone_size: NA
j_call: TRBJ2-7
cdr3_nt: TGCGCCAGCAGTGATTCTATTTACGAGCAGTACTTC
cdr3_aa: CASSDSIYEQYF

v_call: TRBV14
d_call: NA
clone_size: NA
j_call: TRBJ2-7
cdr3_nt: TGTGCCAGCAGCCAAGGTACAGGTTTATCCTACGAGCAGTACTTC
cdr3_aa: CASSQGTGLSYEQYF

v_call: TRBV7-3
d_call: NA
clone_size: NA
j_call: TRBJ2-5
cdr3_nt: TGTGCCAGCAGCTTATATGGCCTTGATTGGGAGACCCAGTACTTC
cdr3_aa: CASSLYGLDWETQYF

v_call: TRBV7-2
d_call: NA
clone_size: NA
j_call: TRBJ2-5
cdr3_nt: TGTGCCAGCAGCTTAGTCCGAGAAGAGACCCAGTACTTC
cdr3_aa: CASSLVREETQYF

v_call: TRBV6-5
d_call: NA
clone_size: NA
j_call: TRBJ2-6
cdr3_nt: TGTGCCAGCACTCCCGTCGGGACCGGGGCCAACGTCCTGACTTTC
cdr3_aa: CASTPVGTGANVLTF

v_call: TRBV6-6
d_call: NA
clone_size: NA
j_call: TRBJ1-5
cdr3_nt: TGTGCCAGCAGCCATGGACAGAGATATCAACCCCAGCATTTT
cdr3_aa: CASSHGQRYQPQHF

v_call: TRBV5-5
d_call: NA
clone_size: NA
j_call: TRBJ1-2
cdr3_nt: TGTGCCAGCAGAAAACAGGGTGGCGGCTACACCTTC
cdr3_aa: CASRKQGGGYTF

v_call: TRBV25-1
d_call: NA
clone_size: NA
j_call: TRBJ1-4
cdr3_nt: TGTGCCAGCAGTGAGAGGGGGGGGTTCGAGAATGAAAAACTGTTTTTT
cdr3_aa: CASSERGGFENEKLFF

v_call: TRBV28
d_call: TRBD2
clone_size: NA
j_call: TRBJ2-3
cdr3_nt: TGTGCCAGCAGCCCCGGGACTAGCGGGGGCTGGGCAGATACGCAGTATTTT
cdr3_aa: CASSPGTSGGWADTQYF

v_call: TRBV5-1
d_call: NA
clone_size: NA
j_call: TRBJ2-7
cdr3_nt: TGCGCCAGCAGCTTGGGGCCGACCTACGAGCAGTACTTC
cdr3_aa: CASSLGPTYEQYF

v_call: TRBV9
d_call: NA
clone_size: NA
j_call: TRBJ2-5
cdr3_nt: TGTGCCAGCAGCGTAGATCAAAAAACCCAGTACTTC
cdr3_aa: CASSVDQKTQYF

v_call: TRBV28
d_call: NA
clone_size: NA
j_call: TRBJ2-7
cdr3_nt: TGTGCCAGCAGCTTCCGATTCGCAACACAGGGTCCCTCCTACGAGCAGTACTTC
cdr3_aa: CASSFRFATQGPSYEQYF

v_call: TRBV5-4
d_call: NA
clone_size: NA
j_call: TRBJ2-7
cdr3_nt: TGTGCCAGCAGCTTGGACCCGGGGCGGGACACCTCCTACGAGCAGTACTTC
cdr3_aa: CASSLDPGRDTSYEQYF

v_call: TRBV7-9
d_call: TRBD1
clone_size: NA
j_call: TRBJ1-5
cdr3_nt: TGTGCCAGCAGCCGGGACAGACATCAGCCCCAGCATTTT
cdr3_aa: CASSRDRHQPQHF

v_call: TRBV9
d_call: TRBD1
clone_size: NA
j_call: TRBJ2-5
cdr3_nt: TGTGCCAGCAGCGGTAGGGGGACAGGGGCCCTGCAGTACCAAGAGACCCAGTACTTC
cdr3_aa: CASSGRGTGALQYQETQYF

v_call: TRBV10-1
d_call: NA
clone_size: NA
j_call: TRBJ1-1
cdr3_nt: TGCGCCAGCAGTGAGTGGGTGAACACTGAAGCTTTCTTT
cdr3_aa: CASSEWVNTEAFF

v_call: TRBV28
d_call: TRBD1
clone_size: once
j_call: TRBJ2-5
cdr3_nt: TGTGCCAGCAGTATAACAGGGGGCGCAGAGACCCAGTACTTC
cdr3_aa: CASSITGGAETQYF

v_call: TRBV4-2
d_call: NA
clone_size: NA
j_call: TRBJ2-7
cdr3_nt: TGTGCCAGCAGCCAAGAGGGGCAGGTCTCCTACGAGCAGTACTTC
cdr3_aa: CASSQEGQVSYEQYF

v_call: TRBV28
d_call: TRBD2
clone_size: NA
j_call: TRBJ2-7
cdr3_nt: TGTGCCAGCATCCCTAGCGGGGAGAACTACGAGCAGTACTTC
cdr3_aa: CASIPSGENYEQYF

v_call: TRBV5-1
d_call: TRBD2
clone_size: NA
j_call: TRBJ2-1
cdr3_nt: TGCGCCAGCAGCTCTAGCGGGGGGGCGAACAATGAGCAGTTCTTC
cdr3_aa: CASSSSGGANNEQFF

v_call: TRBV6-6
d_call: NA
clone_size: NA
j_call: TRBJ2-7
cdr3_nt: TGTGCCAGCAGTCTAGCCCCTACAGGGCTCCGCGAGCAGTACTTC
cdr3_aa: CASSLAPTGLREQYF

v_call: TRBV9
d_call: NA
clone_size: NA
j_call: TRBJ1-2
cdr3_nt: TGTGCCAGCAGCGTAGGGGTAGGGGATGGCTACACCTTC
cdr3_aa: CASSVGVGDGYTF

v_call: TRBV13
d_call: NA
clone_size: few
j_call: TRBJ1-1
cdr3_nt: TGTGCCAGCAGCAAGACAGGATTCCTTGAAGCTTTCTTT
cdr3_aa: CASSKTGFLEAFF

v_call: TRBV11-2
d_call: NA
clone_size: NA
j_call: TRBJ2-7
cdr3_nt: TGTGCCAGCAGCTTGGTCGTGCAGTACTTC
cdr3_aa: CASSLVVQYF